Below, 15 T cell receptor delta chains from the same sample are listed, as sequenced in a study of γδ T cells in repeated Plasmodium falciparum infection. Bulk repertoires came from Vgamma9/Vdelta2+ or Vdelta2-negative gammadelta T cells flow-sorted from PBMC. TCRdb re-analyzed the multiplex PCR reads via CATT. This sample carries roughly 93,000 delta-chain clones, roughly 1.4% of them seen once, and the ten largest clones take under 10%. The sequencing input was gamma-delta T cells from blood. The receptors stem from a pool of human donors (malaria-infected and uninfected, not separated).

Notes on this clone: A far larger clone is a single base away, which makes a read error likely. Distinct nucleotide sequences in the sample also encode this CDR3. In DNA form, the CDR3 reads TGTGCTTATAGTTGGGGGATATGGGGGACCGATAAGCTCATCTTT. Protein sequence: CAYSWGIWGTDKLIF. The chain combines TRAV38-2/DV8 with TRDJ1; 9 nucleotides align to TRDD3. CDR3 size: 15 residues. The germline V gene has CDR1 TSESDYY and CDR2 QEAYKQQN.

This clone has only a few counts. The V call is TRDV1, the J call TRDJ1, with 7 bases identical to TRDD2. Germline V gene data show CDR1 as TSWWSYY and CDR2 as QGS. The length of the CDR3 is 22 residues. V dropped 3 bases and J dropped 3; count of bases not matched to a gene: 28. The CDR3 DNA reads TGTGCTCTTGGGGAGAAGGGTACCTTCCTTACGAGGGGCAGCGTAAGTCCCGATAAACTCATCTTT. It is translated as CALGEKGTFLTRGSVSPDKLIF.

With respect to this clone: TCRdb assigns this DNA the protein of a much larger clone, which departs from its translation at residue 25; this likely reflects a read error, and the protein shown comes from translating the DNA. TRDV1 is the V gene, and the J gene was not called; the table's D call of TRDD3 was not tested on the DNA. This CDR3 is 26 amino acids long. The germline CDR1 and CDR2 sequences are TSWWSYY and QGS. This chain's CDR3 is CALGELRTFLPRTGGYAAGHFDKLTF. CDR3 DNA sequence: TGTGCTCTTGGGGAACTTAGGACCTTCCTACCGCGTACTGGGGGATACGCGGCGGGCCATTTCGATAAACTCACCTTT.

With regard to this clone: This likely traces to a read error, being one base from a far larger clone. The DNA is omitted, as the CDR3 cannot be located on it reliably, and the CDR3 follows TCRdb's listing. The CDR3 loop is CACDTVGGGSLKLIF. The chain combines TRDV2 with TRDJ1; TRDD3 is the table's D call and was not checked against the DNA. The germline V gene has CDR1 GEAIGNYY and CDR2 EKD. The CDR3 is made up of 15 amino acids, end residues included.

In its sample, this clone is medium-sized. Other nucleotide sequences from this sample produce the same CDR3. V and J are TRDV1 and TRDJ1; TRDD3 agrees at 10 bases. From germline, CDR1 is TSWWSYY and CDR2 QGS. Trimming cost V 1 base and J 0 bases; bases outside gene matches: 29. The CDR3 has 25 residues. CDR3 sequence reads: CALGEPRTYQNWGMPRWTYTDKLIF. Here the CDR3 DNA reads TGTGCTCTTGGGGAACCTAGGACCTACCAGAACTGGGGGATGCCTCGGTGGACATACACCGATAAACTCATCTTT.

The table lists this clone with many counts. CDR3 protein: CALGEPFLPPVSGGYLCTDKLIF. The CDR3 DNA reads as TGTGCTCTTGGGGAACCGTTCCTCCCTCCCGTTAGTGGGGGATACCTGTGCACCGATAAACTCATCTTT. The J gene is TRDJ1, the V gene TRDV1; 10 bases are a match to TRDD3. Germline values: CDR1 TSWWSYY, CDR2 QGS. The CDR3 consists of 23 residues. The trim removed 1 base at V and 1 base at J, leaving 24 bases unmatched.

Notes on this clone: With a far larger clone one base away, a read error is the likely cause. The same CDR3 also results from other DNA sequences found in this sample. This chain uses TRDV2 with TRDJ3; TRDD3 agrees at 9 bases. TCRdb is silent on the J gene; assignment here came from matching the DNA to germline. The CDR3 spans 21 residues. Unmatched junction bases numbered 16, after V lost 3 bases and J lost 2 bases. The germline CDR1 and CDR2 sequences are GEAIGNYY and EKD. The CDR3 nucleotides are TGTGCCTGTGACCTGCGGGGGTGCGGGGATACGCAGCCCTGGGACACCCGACAGATGTTTTTC. Protein sequence: CACDLRGCGDTQPWDTRQMFF.

In this sample, this clone turned up a few times. The TCRdb protein, from a much larger clone, departs from this DNA's translation at residue 12, likely by read error; the protein shown derives from the DNA. The chain recombines TRDV1 with TRDJ1; 8 nucleotides agree with TRDD3. The germline gives CDR1 TSWWSYY, CDR2 QGS. The CDR3 is made up of 23 amino acids. J lost 3 bases, V lost 0 bases, and 27 bases had no gene match. This CDR3 is CALGELPCLPKALWGTPPDKLIF. DNA of the CDR3: TGTGCTCTTGGGGAACTACCCTGCCTTCCCAAGGCTCTCTGGGGGACCCCTCCCGATAAACTCATCTTT.

A few counts support this clone. A far larger clone is one base from this, pointing to a likely read error. The same CDR3 arises from other DNA sequences in this sample as well. A V gene of TRDV2 was called, but no J gene was assigned; no check of the table's D call, TRDD3, against the DNA was made. Germline V CDR1 and CDR2: GEAIGNYY, EKD. This CDR3 has 16 amino acids. CDR3 in DNA: TGTGCCTGTGAAGCACTGGGGGATACGGGGACCGATAAGCTCATCTTT. Protein sequence: CACEALGDTGTDKLIF.

This clone was observed a handful of times. The chain recombines TRDV1 with TRDJ1; 10 positions match TRDD3. Germline matching of the DNA provided the J gene here, since TCRdb leaves it blank. CDR3 size: 17 residues. V shed 2 bases and J 4 bases; nucleotides not matched to a gene: 10. Germline V lookup: CDR1 TSWWSYY, CDR2 QGS. The DNA for the CDR3 is TGTGCTCTTGGGGAAATCCTCGGGGGATACGGGGTCGATAAACTCATCTTT. As protein: CALGEILGGYGVDKLIF.

There are a few counts of this clone. TCRdb pairs this DNA with a much larger clone's protein that differs at residue 10, likely a read error; the protein shown was translated from the DNA. This chain links TRDV1 with TRDJ1; 10 bases line up with TRDD3. V was pared by 0 bases and J by 0 bases, with 19 bases of the junction left unmatched. Germline CDR1 and CDR2: TSWWSYY and QGS. There are 22 residues in the CDR3. In DNA, the CDR3 is TGTGCTCTTGGGGAACTTGGCCCTCTCAACGTACTGGGGGATCCGAACACCGATAAACTCATCTTT. Translated, it gives CALGELGPLNVLGDPNTDKLIF.

This clone was detected a few times. This clone may be a read error of a much larger clone one base away. The chain recombines TRDV1 with TRDJ1, with 12 nucleotides matching TRDD3. Here the J gene was assigned by germline matching of the DNA, as TCRdb has none. Germline V gives CDR1 TSWWSYY, CDR2 QGS. V lost 6 bases, J lost 5 bases, and 25 bases stayed unmatched. CDR3 size: 21 residues. The chain's CDR3 is CALGTGLPSLLGDTEEDKLIF. In nucleotides, the CDR3 is TGTGCTCTTGGCACCGGCCTTCCCTCCCTCCTGGGGGATACGGAAGAGGATAAACTCATCTTT.

This clone was detected a few times. This sequence joins TRDV1 and TRDJ1; 11 nucleotides align to TRDD3. TCRdb leaves out the J gene; it was filled in here by matching the DNA to germline. Germline CDR1 and CDR2: TSWWSYY and QGS. The ends lost 0 bases at V and 5 bases at J; junction bases unmatched: 26. This CDR3 is built from 23 residues. The CDR3: CALGELLPEPGITGGYNSDKLIF. The CDR3 coding sequence is TGTGCTCTTGGGGAACTGTTGCCCGAACCTGGTATTACTGGGGGATATAACTCTGATAAACTCATCTTT.

This clone was detected many times. A far larger clone is a single base away, which makes a read error likely. Other DNA sequences in this sample translate to the same CDR3. The V call is TRDV2, the J call TRDJ1; TRDD3 matches 9 bases. The J gene comes from matching the DNA to germline here; TCRdb lacks it. This CDR3 has 14 residues. The V gene's germline CDR1 is GEAIGNYY and CDR2 EKD. CDR3 region: CACDPWGIPDKLIF. CDR3 DNA sequence: TGTGCTTGTGACCCCTGGGGGATCCCCGATAAACTCATCTTT.

This clone was found a few times. This DNA's translation differs at residue 13 from TCRdb's protein, which comes from a much larger clone; a read error is likely, and the protein shown is translated from the DNA. The V gene is TRDV2, the J gene TRDJ1; D is perhaps TRDD3 (5 bases). The J gene was missing in TCRdb and was found by matching the end of the DNA to germline. The germline CDR1 and CDR2 sequences are GEAIGNYY and EKD. The CDR3 has 16 amino acids. The CDR3 coding sequence is TGTGCCTGTGATACCGACAAGGGGAGCGACACCGATGAACTCATCTTT. Protein sequence: CACDTDKGSDTDELIF.